Listed below are T cell receptor beta chains from one sample, sequenced in a study of CD8 T cells in Susac syndrome. TCRdb analysed the immunoSEQ multiplex PCR reads with MiXCR anew, one entry per CDR3 protein. The sample records 120,000 or so distinct CDR3 sequences, roughly 95% being singletons. Source material: CD4+ T cells from PBMCs. These receptors originate from a human donor in good health. The CDR3 runs from the conserved cysteine through the conserved F or W. D genes are given only for firm matches. Expanded clones get a size class; other rows say once, few or many, or leave the size out.

v_call	clone_size	d_call	j_call	cdr3_length	cdr3_nt	cdr3_aa
TRBV20-1	-	TRBD2	TRBJ2-7	13	TGCAGTGCTAGCCCGGGGGGAGGATACGAGCAGTACTTC	CSASPGGGYEQYF
TRBV20-1	once	-	TRBJ2-6	14	TGCAGCCCGACAGTATTCTCTGGGGCCAACGTCCTGACTTTC	CSPTVFSGANVLTF
TRBV27	-	TRBD1	TRBJ2-3	14	TGTGCCAGCAGTTTAGGGACAGGAGAGGATACGCAGTATTTT	CASSLGTGEDTQYF
TRBV20-1	-	-	TRBJ2-7	12	TGCAGTGCTAGAGACCGAGGGTACGAGCAGTACTTC	CSARDRGYEQYF
TRBV2	-	TRBD2	TRBJ2-3	16	TGTGCCAGCAGTAGACTAGCGGGAGCGGGCACAGATACGCAGTATTTT	CASSRLAGAGTDTQYF
TRBV5-4	few	TRBD2	TRBJ2-7	13	TGTGCCAGCAGCTTGGCGGGAGGGGACGAGCAGTACTTC	CASSLAGGDEQYF
TRBV9	-	TRBD1	TRBJ2-1	15	TGTGCCAGCAGCCCTCGCTTGGGACAGAACAATGAGCAGTTCTTC	CASSPRLGQNNEQFF
TRBV3-1	-	-	TRBJ2-2	13	TGTGCCAGCAGCCAAGTTATCGGCGGGGAGCTGTTTTTT	CASSQVIGGELFF
TRBV19	-	-	TRBJ2-5	12	TGTGCCAGTAGTATAGGATACGAGACCCAGTACTTC	CASSIGYETQYF
TRBV7-2	-	-	TRBJ2-7	12	TGTGCCAGCAGCTTCACCCATTACGAGCAGTACTTC	CASSFTHYEQYF
TRBV12-3/TRBV12-4	-	-	TRBJ2-3	14	TGTGCCAGCACCTCTCGAGGTAGCACAGATACGCAGTATTTT	CASTSRGSTDTQYF
TRBV5-1	few	TRBD2	TRBJ2-1	15	TGTGCCAGCAGTCTGGGACTAGCGGGGAACAATGAGCAGTTCTTC	CASSLGLAGNNEQFF
TRBV20-1	-	-	TRBJ2-5	14	TGCAGTGCGAGACCCGGGAACACCAAAGAGACCCAGTACTTC	CSARPGNTKETQYF
TRBV28	-	-	TRBJ2-2	15	TGTGCCAGCACCGGGGGGACAGCGAACACCGGGGAGCTGTTTTTT	CASTGGTANTGELFF
TRBV12-3/TRBV12-4	-	TRBD2	TRBJ2-3	16	TGTGCCAGCAGTTTTTCGGGCGGGAGGGGCACAGATACGCAGTATTTT	CASSFSGGRGTDTQYF
TRBV6-2/TRBV6-3	-	-	TRBJ1-1	12	TGTGCCAGCAGGTTTGGGAACACTGAAGCTTTCTTT	CASRFGNTEAFF
TRBV27	-	-	TRBJ1-1	14	TGTGCCAGCAGTGCCTGGGTCCGGGGGACTGAAGCTTTCTTT	CASSAWVRGTEAFF
TRBV3-1	-	TRBD1	TRBJ1-2	15	TGTGCCAGCAGCTACCTCGGACAGGGAAACTATGGCTACACCTTC	CASSYLGQGNYGYTF
TRBV20-1	-	-	TRBJ1-1	17	TGCAGTGCTATGCTATTCGGGGGGCCCGGCGCCCCAGGTGAAGCTTTCTTT	CSAMLFGGPGAPGEAFF
TRBV15	-	TRBD2	TRBJ2-1	16	TGTGCCACCAGCAGAGATCGTACTAGCGTCTACAATGAGCAGTTCTTC	CATSRDRTSVYNEQFF
TRBV15	once	-	TRBJ2-2	12	TGTGCCACCAGATCAGACACCGGGGAGCTGTTTTTT	CATRSDTGELFF
TRBV24-1	-	-	TRBJ2-1	14	TGTGCCACCAGTGATCCCCAGACTCACAATGAGCAGTTCTTC	CATSDPQTHNEQFF
TRBV3-1	-	TRBD2	TRBJ2-7	17	TGTGCCAGCAGCCGTTGGGGACTAGCGGATAGCTCCTACGAGCAGTACTTC	CASSRWGLADSSYEQYF
TRBV2	-	TRBD1	TRBJ2-7	15	TGTGCCAGCAGGCTAAGGGACAGGGCGGTACGAGAGCAGTACTTC	CASRLRDRAVREQYF
TRBV28	once	-	TRBJ2-5	13	TGTGCCAGCAGTCGGACCGGCTCGGGGACCCAGTACTTC	CASSRTGSGTQYF
TRBV7-7	-	-	TRBJ2-2	16	TGTGCTAGCAGCTTAGTGGGAGGCCCGAACACCGGGGAGCTGTTTTTT	CASSLVGGPNTGELFF
TRBV21-1	-	-	TRBJ1-5	15	TGTGCCAGCACGGGACAGGGGGTAGGGAATCAGCCCCAGCATTTT	CASTGQGVGNQPQHF
TRBV29-1	-	-	TRBJ2-5	13	TGCAGCGTTCAAGAGTTAACCGGGGAGACCCAGTACTTC	CSVQELTGETQYF
TRBV6-2/TRBV6-3	-	TRBD1	TRBJ2-2	14	TGTGCCATCCGCGGACAGGTGCCCACCGGGGAGCTGTTTTTT	CAIRGQVPTGELFF
TRBV5-1	-	-	TRBJ2-1	13	TGCGCCAGCAGCCCCCCCGATGTGTCGAGCCACATCTTC	CASSPPDVSSHIF
TRBV18	-	-	TRBJ2-5	15	TGTGCCAGCTCACCACTGGGAAGGGGATCCGAGACCCAGTACTTC	CASSPLGRGSETQYF
TRBV3-1	-	-	TRBJ2-1	12	TGTGCCAGCAGCCAAGGGGCAAATGAGCAGTTCTTC	CASSQGANEQFF
TRBV3-1	once	-	TRBJ2-7	15	TGTGCCAGCAGCCAAGATGGGGGGAGCCCCCACGAGCAGTACTTC	CASSQDGGSPHEQYF
TRBV29-1	-	-	TRBJ1-1	13	TGCAGCGTGGGGGCAACACGGAACACTGAAGCTTTCTTT	CSVGATRNTEAFF
TRBV5-1	once	-	TRBJ2-6	14	TGCGCCAGCACCGAGAGCTCTGGGGCCAACGTCCTGACTTTC	CASTESSGANVLTF
TRBV15	few	-	TRBJ2-7	13	TGTGCCACCAGCAGAGTAGGCCGCCACGAGCAGTACTTC	CATSRVGRHEQYF
TRBV24-1	-	TRBD2	TRBJ2-2	15	TGTGCCACCGGCGGGACTAGCGGAAACACCGGGGAGCTGTTTTTT	CATGGTSGNTGELFF
TRBV12-3/TRBV12-4	-	-	TRBJ1-1	13	TGTGCCAGCAGACGGACGGGGGACACTGAAGCTTTCTTT	CASRRTGDTEAFF
TRBV19	-	-	TRBJ1-2	13	TGTGCCAGTACCCGGGGTTGGGACTATGGCTACACCTTC	CASTRGWDYGYTF
TRBV13	-	TRBD2	TRBJ2-5	17	TGTGCCAGCAGCTCCAAAACTAGCGGGAGGCGTCAAGAGACCCAGTACTTC	CASSSKTSGRRQETQYF
TRBV6-2/TRBV6-3	-	TRBD2	TRBJ2-2	14	TGTGCCAGCAGTTACGTGCGGGAGCCCGGGGAGCTGTTTTTT	CASSYVREPGELFF
TRBV6-5	-	TRBD2	TRBJ2-7	15	TGTGCCAGCAGTTACCTCATGGGACTAGGATACGAGCAGTACTTC	CASSYLMGLGYEQYF
TRBV3-1	-	TRBD2	TRBJ2-3	15	TGTGCCAGCAGCCCGCTAGCGGGAGGGGGAGATACGCAGTATTTT	CASSPLAGGGDTQYF
TRBV9	-	-	TRBJ1-2	14	TGTGCCAGCAGGCCCCTGGGCAGGACATCGGGCTACACCTTC	CASRPLGRTSGYTF
TRBV10-3	-	TRBD1	TRBJ2-7	14	TGTGCCATCAGTGGGGACAGGGGTAGAAATGAGCAGTACTTC	CAISGDRGRNEQYF
TRBV19	-	TRBD1	TRBJ2-7	15	TGTGCCAGTAGTATTCGGACAGGCGACTCCTACGAGCAGTACTTC	CASSIRTGDSYEQYF
TRBV27	few	TRBD2	TRBJ2-1	13	TGTGCCAGCCGACTAGCGGGCGGGAATGAGCAGTTCTTC	CASRLAGGNEQFF